The 7 T cell receptor beta chains listed next were all sequenced from one sample in a study of blood T cell repertoires in COVID-19. Clones were read by immunoSEQ multiplex PCR, and TCRdb kept only the in-frame ones, dropping some. The sample yields around 110,000 clones, 90% seen once. Sequencing was performed on peripheral blood. These receptors were collected from a human donor with active COVID-19. The donor label of this sample is uncertain.

The chain couples TRBV13 to TRBJ2-1, with TRBD1 identical over 8 bases. V shed 5 bases and J 10 bases; nucleotides not matched to a gene: 22. The CDR3 runs 18 residues. CDR1 and CDR2 from the germline V gene are PRHDT and FYEKMQ (reference sequence). The CDR3 nucleotides are TGTGCCAGCAGCCCCCCCCTTGGGCAGGGGGCGCGGCCAGAAGAGCAGTTCTTC. It translates to CASSPPLGQGARPEEQFF.

The chain couples TRBV19 to TRBJ1-2; tentative D call: TRBD1 (5 bases). The CDR3 is 13 residues long. Germline assignment: CDR1 LNHDA and CDR2 SQIVND (reference sequence). Trimming stripped 4 bases from V and 14 bases from J, with 20 bases between. The CDR3 loop reads CASSTTVGAAGTF. The CDR3 bases are TGTGCCAGTAGTACAACAGTCGGGGCGGCGGGGACCTTC.

The CDR3 protein is CASSQVRSSYNSPLHF. The CDR3, as DNA: TGCGCCAGCAGCCAAGTGAGAAGCTCCTATAATTCACCCCTCCACTTT. This chain links TRBV4-3 with TRBJ1-6, with D hard to call. The V gene's germline CDR1 is LGHNA and CDR2 YSLEER. This CDR3 has 16 amino acids. V was cut by 1 base and J by 0 bases, with 7 bases left in between.

This clone was seen only once. J is TRBJ2-3 and V is TRBV7-2; TRBD2 matches at 12 bases. With 0 bases clipped from V and 5 bases from J, the junction kept 3 bases outside the gene matches. Per the germline V gene, CDR1 is SGHTA and CDR2 is FQGNSA. The CDR3 extends over 16 amino acids. The CDR3 loop reads CASSLATSGGQDTQYF. Written as DNA, the CDR3 is TGTGCCAGCAGCTTAGCGACTAGCGGGGGCCAAGATACGCAGTATTTT.

The chain combines TRBV5-1 with TRBJ2-1; 8 positions agree with TRBD2. The CDR3 consists of 16 residues. V was pared by 4 bases and J by 6 bases, with 12 bases of the junction left unmatched. CDR1 and CDR2 from the germline V gene are SGHRS and YFSETQ. The DNA for the CDR3 is TGCGCCAGCAGCCTGGAACCGGGGGGGCCTGGCAATGAGCAGTTCTTC. Protein: CASSLEPGGPGNEQFF. Full variable domain (rest looked up from reference TRBV5-1 and TRBJ2-1): KAGVTQTPRYLIKTRGQQVTLSCSPISGHRSVSWYQQTPGQGLQFLFEYFSETQRNKGNFPGRFSGRQFSNSRSEMNVSTLELGDSALYLCASSLEPGGPGNEQFFGPGTRLTVL.

The sample holds one count of this clone. The V gene is TRBV18, the J gene TRBJ2-5; D unclear. This CDR3 spans 11 amino acids. From germline, CDR1 is KGHSH and CDR2 LQKENI. Trimming cost V 3 bases and J 5 bases, with 4 bases left between them. The CDR3, as DNA: TGTGCCAGCTCACCCGAGGAGACCCAGTACTTC. The encoded protein is CASSPEETQYF.

The chain links TRBV2 to TRBJ1-1; TRBD1 is a possible D gene (5 bases). The CDR3 sequence is 13 residues long. With 8 bases removed from V and 0 bases from J, the gap between germline ends came to 10 bases. From germline, CDR1 is SNHLY and CDR2 FYNNEI. The CDR3 here is CASEDTMNTEAFF. The CDR3 DNA follows: TGTGCCAGCGAGGACACCATGAACACTGAAGCTTTCTTT.